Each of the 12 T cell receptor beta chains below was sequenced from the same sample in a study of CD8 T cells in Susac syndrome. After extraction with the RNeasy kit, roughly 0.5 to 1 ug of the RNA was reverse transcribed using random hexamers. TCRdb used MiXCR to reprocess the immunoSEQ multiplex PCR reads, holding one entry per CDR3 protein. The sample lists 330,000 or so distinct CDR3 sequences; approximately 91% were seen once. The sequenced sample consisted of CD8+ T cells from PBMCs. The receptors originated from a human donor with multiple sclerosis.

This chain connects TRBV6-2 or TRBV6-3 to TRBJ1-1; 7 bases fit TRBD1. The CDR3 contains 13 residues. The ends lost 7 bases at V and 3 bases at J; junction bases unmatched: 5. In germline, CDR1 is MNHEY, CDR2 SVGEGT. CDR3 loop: CASTDREDTEAFF. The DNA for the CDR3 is TGTGCCAGCACCGACAGGGAGGACACTGAAGCTTTCTTT.

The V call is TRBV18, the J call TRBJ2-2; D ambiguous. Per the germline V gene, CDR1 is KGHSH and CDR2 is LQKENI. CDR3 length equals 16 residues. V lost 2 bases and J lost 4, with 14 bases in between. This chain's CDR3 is CASSPGAPGSTGELFF. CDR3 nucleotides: TGTGCCAGCTCACCAGGAGCGCCAGGTTCCACCGGGGAGCTGTTTTTT.

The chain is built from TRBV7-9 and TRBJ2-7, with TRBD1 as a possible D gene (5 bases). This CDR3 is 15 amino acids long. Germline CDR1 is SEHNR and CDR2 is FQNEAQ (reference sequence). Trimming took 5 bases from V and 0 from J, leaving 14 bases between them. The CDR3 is CASSRGPTDSYEQYF. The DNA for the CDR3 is TGTGCCAGCAGCCGAGGCCCGACAGACTCCTACGAGCAGTACTTC.

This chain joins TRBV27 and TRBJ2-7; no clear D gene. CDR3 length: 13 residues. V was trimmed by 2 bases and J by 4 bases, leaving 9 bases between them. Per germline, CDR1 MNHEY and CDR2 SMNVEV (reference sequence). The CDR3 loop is CASSLKSGYEQYF. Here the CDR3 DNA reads TGTGCCAGCAGTTTAAAGTCGGGTTACGAGCAGTACTTC.

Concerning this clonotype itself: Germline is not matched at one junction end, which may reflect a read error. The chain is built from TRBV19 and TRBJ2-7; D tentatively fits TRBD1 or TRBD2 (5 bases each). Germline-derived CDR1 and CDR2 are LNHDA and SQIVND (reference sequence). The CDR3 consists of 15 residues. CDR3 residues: CAGSIGPGTSYEQYF. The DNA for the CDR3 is TGTGCCGGTAGTATAGGACCGGGGACCTCCTACGAGCAGTACTTC. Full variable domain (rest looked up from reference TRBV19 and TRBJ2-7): DGGITQSPKYLFRKEGQNVTLSCEQNLNHDAMYWYRQDPGQGLRLIYYSQIVNDFQKGDIAEGYSVSREKKESFPLTVTSAQKNPTAFYLCAGSIGPGTSYEQYFGPGTRLTVT.

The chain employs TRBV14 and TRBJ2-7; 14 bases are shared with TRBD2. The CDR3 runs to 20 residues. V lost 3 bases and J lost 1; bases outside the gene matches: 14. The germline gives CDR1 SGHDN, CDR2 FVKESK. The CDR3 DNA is TGTGCCAGCAGCCAGCACCGTTCGGGACTAGCGGGAGTTGGTTCCTACGAGCAGTACTTC. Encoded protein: CASSQHRSGLAGVGSYEQYF.

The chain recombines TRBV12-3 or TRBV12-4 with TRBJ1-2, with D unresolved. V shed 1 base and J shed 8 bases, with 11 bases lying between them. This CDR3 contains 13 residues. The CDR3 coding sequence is TGTGCCAGCAGTTTAGATCAAGTATTAGGCTACACCTTC. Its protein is CASSLDQVLGYTF.

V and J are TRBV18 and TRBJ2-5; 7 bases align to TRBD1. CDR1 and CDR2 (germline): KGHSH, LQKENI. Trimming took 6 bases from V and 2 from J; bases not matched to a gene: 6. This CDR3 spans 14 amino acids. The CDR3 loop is CASSHGTAQETQYF. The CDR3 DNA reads TGTGCCAGCTCGCATGGGACAGCTCAAGAGACCCAGTACTTC.

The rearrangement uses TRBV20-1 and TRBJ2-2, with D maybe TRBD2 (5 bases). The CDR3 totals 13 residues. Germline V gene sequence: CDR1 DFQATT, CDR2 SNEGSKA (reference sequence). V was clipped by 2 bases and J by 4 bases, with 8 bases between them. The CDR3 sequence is CSARLAVTGELFF. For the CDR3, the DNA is TGCAGTGCTAGACTAGCCGTCACCGGGGAGCTGTTTTTT.

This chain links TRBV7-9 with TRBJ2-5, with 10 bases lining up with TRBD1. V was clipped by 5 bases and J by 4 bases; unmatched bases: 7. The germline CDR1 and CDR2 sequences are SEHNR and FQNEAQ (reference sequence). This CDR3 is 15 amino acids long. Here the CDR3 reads CASSPPGTGAETQYF. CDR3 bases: TGTGCCAGCAGCCCACCCGGGACAGGGGCAGAGACCCAGTACTTC. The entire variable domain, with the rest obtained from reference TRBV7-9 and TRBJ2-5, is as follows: DTGVSQNPRHKITKRGQNVTFRCDPISEHNRLYWYRQTLGQGPEFLTYFQNEAQLEKSRLLSDRFSAERPKGSFSTLEIQRTEQGDSAMYLCASSPPGTGAETQYFGPGTRLLVL.

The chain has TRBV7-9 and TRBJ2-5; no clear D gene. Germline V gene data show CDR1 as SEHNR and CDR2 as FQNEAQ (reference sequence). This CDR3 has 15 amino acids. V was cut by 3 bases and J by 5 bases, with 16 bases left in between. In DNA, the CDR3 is TGTGCCAGCAGCTTGTGGGCAGGTGAAGGGGAGACCCAGTACTTC. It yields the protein CASSLWAGEGETQYF.

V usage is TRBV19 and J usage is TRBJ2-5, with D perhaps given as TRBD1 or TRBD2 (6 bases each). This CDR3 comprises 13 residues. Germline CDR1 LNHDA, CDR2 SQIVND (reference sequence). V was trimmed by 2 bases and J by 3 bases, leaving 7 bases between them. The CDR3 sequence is CASSIRGEETQYF. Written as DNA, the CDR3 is TGTGCCAGTAGTATAAGGGGGGAAGAGACCCAGTACTTC. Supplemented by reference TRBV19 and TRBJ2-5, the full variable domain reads DGGITQSPKYLFRKEGQNVTLSCEQNLNHDAMYWYRQDPGQGLRLIYYSQIVNDFQKGDIAEGYSVSREKKESFPLTVTSAQKNPTAFYLCASSIRGEETQYFGPGTRLLVL.